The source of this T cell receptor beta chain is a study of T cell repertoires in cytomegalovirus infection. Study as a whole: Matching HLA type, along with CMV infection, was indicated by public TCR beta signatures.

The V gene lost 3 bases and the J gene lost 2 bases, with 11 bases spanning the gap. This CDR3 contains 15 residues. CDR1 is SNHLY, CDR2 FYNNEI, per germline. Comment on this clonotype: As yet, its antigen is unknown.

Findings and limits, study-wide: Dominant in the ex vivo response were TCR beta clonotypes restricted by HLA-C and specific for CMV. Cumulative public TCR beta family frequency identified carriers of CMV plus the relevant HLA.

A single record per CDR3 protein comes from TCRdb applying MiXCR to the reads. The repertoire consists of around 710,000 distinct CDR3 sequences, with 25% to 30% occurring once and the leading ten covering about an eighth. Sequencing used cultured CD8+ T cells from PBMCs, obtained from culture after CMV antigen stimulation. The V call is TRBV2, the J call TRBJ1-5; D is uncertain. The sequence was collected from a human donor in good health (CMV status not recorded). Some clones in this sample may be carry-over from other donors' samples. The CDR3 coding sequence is TGTGCCAGCAGTGATTGGGTCACCCGCAATCAGCCCCAGCATTTT. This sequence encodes CASSDWVTRNQPQHF.